What follows are 5 T cell receptor beta chains derived from one specimen sequenced in a study of shared clonotypes between healthy human individuals. Libraries were prepared by immunoSEQ multiplex PCR; TCRdb keeps only in-frame clonotypes and omits some of them. The repertoire has approximately 2.1 million clones, over 85% of them found once; the top ten carry about 0.39%. The sequenced material came from naive CD4+ T cells from PBMCs. The sample's subset: CD45RA+ positively selected. The receptors originated from a man younger than 35 in good health. Some clones in this sample may be carry-over from other donors' samples.

This chain links TRBV7-3 with TRBJ2-1, with D possibly being TRBD2 (5 bases). Germline CDR1 and CDR2: SGHTA and FQGTGA. V was clipped by 4 bases and J by 2 bases, with 15 bases between them. The CDR3 is 16 amino acids. The CDR3 DNA reads as TGTGCCAGCAGCTCCCAAGGGCGAGCGGCCTACAATGAGCAGTTCTTC. The encoded protein is CASSSQGRAAYNEQFF.

The chain recombines TRBV5-5 with TRBJ2-1, with D perhaps given as TRBD1 or TRBD2 (5 bases each). CDR1 is SGHKS, CDR2 YYEKEE, per germline (reference sequence). The CDR3 sequence is 13 residues long. The V end was cut by 4 bases, the J end by 7 bases, with 12 bases between. CDR3 nucleotide sequence: TGTGCCAGCAGCATCGGGACCCCGAATGAGCAGTTCTTC. It codes for CASSIGTPNEQFF. The full variable domain, with the rest looked up from reference TRBV5-5 and TRBJ2-1, is DAGVTQSPTHLIKTRGQQVTLRCSPISGHKSVSWYQQVLGQGPQFIFQYYEKEERGRGNFPDRFSARQFPNYSSELNVNALLLGDSALYLCASSIGTPNEQFFGPGTRLTVL.

The chain recombines TRBV5-1 with TRBJ2-3; tentative D call: TRBD1 (5 bases). CDR3 size: 15 residues. The V gene's germline CDR1 is SGHRS and CDR2 YFSETQ. Trimming shortened V by 4 bases and J by 2 bases, and 14 bases separated the two germline ends. The CDR3 DNA sequence: TGCGCCAGCAGCCCCGCCAGGGTCGCCACAGATACGCAGTATTTT. Translated: CASSPARVATDTQYF.

Turning to this clone: Other DNA variants within this sample encode the same CDR3. The chain links TRBV6-1 to TRBJ1-2; 8 nucleotides agree with TRBD1. This CDR3 has 14 residues. V lost 3 bases to trimming and J lost 4 bases; unmatched junction nucleotides: 4. The V gene's germline CDR1 is MNHNS and CDR2 SASEGT. This CDR3 is CASSEGTGGYGYTF. As DNA, the CDR3 is TGTGCCAGCAGTGAGGGTACAGGGGGCTATGGCTACACCTTC.

This chain connects TRBV27 to TRBJ2-1; D may be TRBD2 (5 bases). Trimming took 6 bases from V and 3 from J, leaving 15 bases between them. The germline V gene encodes CDR1 MNHEY and CDR2 SMNVEV (reference sequence). CDR3 length: 15 amino acids. As DNA, the CDR3 is TGTGCCAGCAGCAATGGCGGGTACCTCTACAATGAGCAGTTCTTC. The encoded protein is CASSNGGYLYNEQFF.